This TCR beta chain is from a study of T cell repertoires in cytomegalovirus infection. In the study overall: Indicated by public TCR beta signatures were CMV infection and matching HLA type. General study findings and limits: Identification of carriers of CMV plus the relevant HLA was performed using cumulative public TCR beta family frequency. HLA-C-restricted, CMV-specific TCR beta clonotypes were dominant ex vivo.

TCRdb called the reads again in MiXCR, with one record for every CDR3 protein. In the table there are around 270,000 distinct CDR3 sequences, approximately 9.2% of which are singletons. Regarding this clonotype: Its antigen is unknown. A much larger clone is a single base away; this may be a read error.

Sequenced input: PBMCs. The receptor comes from a human donor in good health (CMV status not recorded). Some clones in this sample may be carry-over from other donors' samples.

The CDR3 region is CASSAWGGNSDTQYF. The DNA of the CDR3 is TGTGCCAGCAGCGCCTGGGGGGGCAACTCAGATACGCAGTATTTT. The chain has TRBV7-3 and TRBJ2-3, with D perhaps TRBD2 (7 bases). The V gene's germline CDR1 is SGHTA and CDR2 FQGTGA. The CDR3 is 15 amino acids. V lost 5 bases to trimming and J lost 4 bases, with 16 bases between them.